A selection of T cell receptor beta chains follows, all from one sample in a study of cytomegalovirus exposure and HLA in healthy donors. Profiling relied on immunoSEQ multiplex PCR, and the TCRdb table lists in-frame clones only, not all of them. The sample consists of 150,000 to 200,000 clones, around 80% of them appearing once. The sample comprised PBMCs. These receptors came from a woman aged 25 to 39 in good health and CMV-seropositive. The CDR3 runs from the conserved cysteine through the conserved F or W. Fields, in order: D gene, clone size, V gene, J gene, CDR3 protein, CDR3 DNA. D genes are given only for firm matches. Where a row states a size, it is once, few, many or the class of an expanded clone; other rows omit it.

TRBD1,-,TRBV19,TRBJ1-2,CASSLGQGGGYTF,TGTGCCAGTAGTCTGGGACAGGGGGGAGGCTACACCTTC
-,-,TRBV10-3,TRBJ1-1,CAISVLAGSNTEAFF,TGTGCCATCAGTGTCTTGGCAGGATCGAACACTGAAGCTTTCTTT
-,-,TRBV11-3,TRBJ2-5,CASSTSWREQETQYF,TGTGCCAGCAGCACCAGTTGGAGAGAGCAAGAGACCCAGTACTTC
-,-,TRBV7-3,TRBJ2-7,CASSLEGSSYEQYF,TGTGCCAGCAGCTTAGAAGGGAGCTCCTACGAGCAGTACTTC
-,-,TRBV7-8,TRBJ2-7,CASSQLSLAGSNYEQYF,TGTGCCAGCAGCCAACTTAGTCTAGCAGGAAGCAACTACGAGCAGTACTTC
TRBD2,once,TRBV10-3,TRBJ2-2,CAISESGGRGTGELFF,TGTGCCATCAGTGAGTCCGGCGGGAGAGGGACCGGGGAGCTGTTTTTT
-,few,TRBV27,TRBJ2-4,CASSLSGRAKNIQYF,TGTGCCAGCAGTTTATCAGGGAGAGCCAAAAACATTCAGTACTTC
-,-,TRBV5-6,TRBJ1-2,CASSHTGIQGVIYGYTF,TGTGCCAGCAGCCATACGGGGATACAGGGAGTTATTTATGGCTACACCTTC
-,-,TRBV27,TRBJ1-5,CASSETGVSNQPQHF,TGTGCCAGCAGTGAAACAGGAGTTAGCAATCAGCCCCAGCATTTT
-,-,TRBV5-1,TRBJ2-5,CASSLRSGAGETQYF,TGCGCCAGCAGCTTGAGGTCAGGGGCCGGAGAGACCCAGTACTTC
-,-,TRBV10-3,TRBJ2-7,CAISDNGKPSYEQYF,TGTGCCATCAGTGACAACGGGAAGCCCAGCTACGAGCAGTACTTC
-,-,TRBV5-1,TRBJ2-3,CASSLAEPGVYTDTQYF,TGCGCCAGCAGCTTGGCCGAGCCAGGGGTTTACACAGATACGCAGTATTTT
-,-,TRBV28,TRBJ2-7,CASIYGALGQAREQYF,TGTGCCAGCATCTATGGGGCCCTTGGTCAGGCCCGGGAGCAGTACTTC
TRBD2,-,TRBV29-1,TRBJ2-3,CSVEGAGGLDTQYF,TGCAGCGTTGAGGGAGCGGGAGGGTTGGATACGCAGTATTTT
TRBD2,-,TRBV5-6,TRBJ2-2,CASSLPGTSHTGELFF,TGTGCCAGCAGCTTGCCCGGGACTAGCCACACCGGGGAGCTGTTTTTT
-,-,TRBV7-6,TRBJ2-1,CASSLGLAYNEQFF,TGTGCCAGCAGCTTAGGGCTAGCCTACAATGAGCAGTTCTTC